The 32 T cell receptor beta chains listed next were all sequenced from one sample in a study of blood T cell repertoires in COVID-19. Sequencing was performed with immunoSEQ multiplex PCR; in TCRdb, only in-frame clones are kept and a portion is missing. The sample carries 150,000 to 200,000 clones, 60% to 85% recorded once. Input material: peripheral blood. These receptors came from a man aged 70-80 years with acute or convalescent COVID-19.

The chain is built from TRBV6-4 and TRBJ2-7; the D is unclear. Trimming shortened V by 9 bases and J by 0 bases, and 12 bases separated the two germline ends. The germline V gene encodes CDR1 MRHNA and CDR2 SNTAGT. This CDR3 has 13 amino acids. This CDR3 reads CARRVGISYEQYF. In DNA, the CDR3 is TGTGCCAGGAGAGTGGGCATCTCCTACGAGCAGTACTTC.

The chain recombines TRBV5-1 with TRBJ2-5; weak D call: TRBD2 (6 bases). Germline CDR1 reads SGHRS; CDR2 reads YFSETQ. The CDR3 is 15 residues long. With 4 bases removed from V and 2 bases from J, the gap between germline ends came to 15 bases. The CDR3 loop is CASSRLGRGQETQYF. The CDR3 DNA is TGCGCCAGCAGCCGATTGGGTCGGGGGCAAGAGACCCAGTACTTC.

The rearrangement uses TRBV4-2 and TRBJ2-2, with 9 bases aligning to TRBD1. V dropped 1 base and J dropped 2; count of bases not matched to a gene: 8. This CDR3 is 18 amino acids long. Germline values: CDR1 LGHNA, CDR2 YNFKEQ. DNA for the CDR3: TGTGCCAGCAGCCAAGCCCGAGTGGGACAGGGTAACACCGGGGAGCTGTTTTTT. It is translated as CASSQARVGQGNTGELFF.

As DNA, the CDR3 is TGTGCCAGTAGTATAACAGGTGAAGCTAACTATGGCTACACCTTC. Protein: CASSITGEANYGYTF. The chain carries TRBV19 and TRBJ1-2; D perhaps matches TRBD1 (5 bases). V was clipped by 2 bases and J by 0 bases, with 10 bases between them. Germline values: CDR1 LNHDA, CDR2 SQIVND (reference sequence). The CDR3 is 15 residues long.

The J gene is TRBJ2-2, the V gene TRBV9; 11 nucleotides align to TRBD2. Germline assignment: CDR1 SGDLS and CDR2 YYNGEE. J lost 4 bases, V lost 3 bases, and 11 bases had no gene match. The CDR3 extends over 18 amino acids. This chain's CDR3 is CASSAPGLAGGGTGELFF. Written as DNA, the CDR3 is TGTGCCAGCAGCGCGCCGGGGCTAGCGGGAGGCGGCACCGGGGAGCTGTTTTTT.

The chain uses TRBV11-3 and TRBJ2-3; TRBD2 matches 7 bases. The germline V gene has CDR1 SGHNT and CDR2 YENEEA. There are 16 residues in the CDR3. V lost 0 bases, J lost 2 bases, and 5 bases stayed unmatched. In DNA form, the CDR3 reads TGTGCCAGCAGCTTAGATCTAGCGGAAAACACAGATACGCAGTATTTT. Its translation: CASSLDLAENTDTQYF.

The chain couples TRBV5-1 to TRBJ2-1; TRBD2 aligns across 7 bases. CDR1 and CDR2 from the germline V gene are SGHRS and YFSETQ. V lost 6 bases and J lost 4; bases outside the gene matches: 7. The CDR3 has 14 amino acids. The CDR3 DNA is TGCGCCAGCAAAGGACTAGGGCGGTACAATGAGCAGTTCTTC. This encodes CASKGLGRYNEQFF. Supplemented by reference TRBV5-1 and TRBJ2-1, the full variable domain reads KAGVTQTPRYLIKTRGQQVTLSCSPISGHRSVSWYQQTPGQGLQFLFEYFSETQRNKGNFPGRFSGRQFSNSRSEMNVSTLELGDSALYLCASKGLGRYNEQFFGPGTRLTVL.

The chain is built from TRBV29-1 and TRBJ2-7; 8 bases fit TRBD2. V lost 7 bases, J lost 5 bases, and 10 bases stayed unmatched. CDR1 and CDR2 from the germline V gene are SQVTM and ANQGSEA. The CDR3 totals 13 residues. The CDR3 region is CSAEGSGSDEQYF. The CDR3, as DNA: TGCAGCGCCGAAGGGAGCGGGAGTGACGAGCAGTACTTC.

This clone was counted once. J is TRBJ1-2 and V is TRBV29-1, with D possibly TRBD1 on 6 matching bases. V was clipped by 4 bases and J by 1 base, with 13 bases between them. The CDR3 runs to 14 residues. The germline V gene encodes CDR1 SQVTM and CDR2 ANQGSEA. The CDR3 sequence: CSVGGQSINYGYTF. The CDR3 DNA reads as TGCAGCGTTGGAGGACAGAGTATTAACTATGGCTACACCTTC.

The rearrangement uses TRBV5-1 and TRBJ2-2; TRBD1 matches 8 bases. The trim removed 4 bases at V and 4 bases at J, leaving 9 bases unmatched. CDR3 size: 16 residues. Germline assignment: CDR1 SGHRS and CDR2 YFSETQ. DNA for the CDR3: TGCGCCAGCAGCCCGGCGCAGGGGGCTTTCACCGGGGAGCTGTTTTTT. Protein: CASSPAQGAFTGELFF.

The chain combines TRBV11-2 with TRBJ1-2; D gene unclear. The CDR3 runs to 13 residues. The germline V and J ends were trimmed by 5 bases and 0 bases, with 7 bases remaining between them. CDR1 and CDR2 (germline): SGHAT, FQNNGV. In DNA form, the CDR3 reads TGTGCCAGCAGCGTGCGCACTAACTATGGCTACACCTTC. Residues: CASSVRTNYGYTF.

The chain recombines TRBV4-1 with TRBJ1-1, with D perhaps matching TRBD1 (5 bases). The germline gives CDR1 MGHRA, CDR2 YSYEKL. The CDR3 contains 18 residues. Trimming removed 0 bases at V and 5 bases at J, with 22 bases between. Here the CDR3 reads CASSQDPRRRGLRTEAFF. CDR3 DNA: TGCGCCAGCAGCCAAGATCCCCGAAGGAGGGGCTTGCGGACTGAAGCTTTCTTT.

V is TRBV5-8 and J is TRBJ2-5; 8 bases map to TRBD1. The CDR3 consists of 15 residues. V gave up 1 base and J gave up 4 bases; unmatched junction bases: 6. CDR1 is SGHTS, CDR2 YDEGEE, per germline. CDR3 protein: CASSLYRGATETQYF. The CDR3 region has the DNA TGTGCCAGCAGCTTGTACAGGGGGGCCACAGAGACCCAGTACTTC.

This clone was seen a handful of times. The chain recombines TRBV27 with TRBJ2-7, with 7 bases lining up with TRBD1. Per the germline V gene, CDR1 is MNHEY and CDR2 is SMNVEV (reference sequence). The V gene end was trimmed by 1 base and the J gene end by 0 bases; junction bases not matched to a gene: 9. The CDR3 loop spans 17 amino acids. CDR3 nucleotides: TGTGCCAGCAGTTTATGGGGACGAGGGGGCGGCTCCTACGAGCAGTACTTC. Residues: CASSLWGRGGGSYEQYF.

This clone was counted only a few times. Other DNA sequences in this specimen translate into the identical CDR3. The rearrangement links TRBV19 to TRBJ1-2; D ambiguous. Germline V gene data show CDR1 as LNHDA and CDR2 as SQIVND (reference sequence). Trimming removed 5 bases at V and 2 bases at J, with 9 bases between. The CDR3 is 13 amino acids. The CDR3 loop reads CASSPGGNYGYTF. The CDR3 DNA follows: TGTGCCAGTAGTCCAGGAGGGAACTATGGCTACACCTTC.

The chain couples TRBV30 to TRBJ2-7; no reliable D call. V lost 6 bases and J lost 8, with 17 bases in between. CDR1 and CDR2 (germline): GTSNPN, SVGIG (reference sequence). The CDR3 spans 12 residues. This CDR3 reads CACPSTLGQQYF. For the CDR3, the DNA is TGTGCCTGTCCCAGCACTCTAGGTCAGCAGTACTTC.

Of note for this clone: One junction end does not reproduce the germline sequence, and a read error may be involved. The chain uses TRBV6-5 and TRBJ1-1; no firm D call. This CDR3 is built from 14 residues. CDR1 MNHEY and CDR2 SVGAGI come from the germline V gene. The CDR3 reads CASSYSSRNTEAFF. As DNA, the CDR3 is TGTGCCAGCAGCTACTCGTCGCGGAACACTGAAGCTTTCTTT.

This rearrangement joins TRBV7-9 to TRBJ2-4; tentative D call: TRBD2 (5 bases). The CDR3 totals 12 residues. The V and J ends lost 5 bases and 7 bases respectively, with 9 bases between them. The germline V gene encodes CDR1 SEHNR and CDR2 FQNEAQ (reference sequence). The CDR3 here is CASSERGNIQYF. The CDR3 nucleotides read TGTGCCAGCAGCGAAAGAGGGAACATTCAGTACTTC.

The rearrangement joins TRBV6-5 to TRBJ2-1; 8 bases match TRBD2. The germline gives CDR1 MNHEY, CDR2 SVGAGI. The CDR3 runs 15 residues. V was pared by 5 bases and J by 6 bases, with 9 bases of the junction left unmatched. In nucleotides, the CDR3 is TGTGCCAGCAGTCCGGTGCTAGCGGGCGGCAATGAGCAGTTCTTC. Translating gives CASSPVLAGGNEQFF.

This clone appeared a few times. The CDR3 spells CSASSGQYRSEQYF. CDR3 coding DNA: TGCAGTGCCAGTTCGGGACAGTATCGTAGCGAGCAGTACTTC. This chain links TRBV20-1 with TRBJ2-7; 7 bases match TRBD1. The CDR3 length is 14 residues. V lost 6 bases and J lost 6; bases outside the gene matches: 14. Germline V gene data show CDR1 as DFQATT and CDR2 as SNEGSKA (reference sequence).

The J gene is TRBJ1-4, the V gene TRBV24-1, with D maybe TRBD1 (6 bases). V was pared by 3 bases and J by 8 bases, with 15 bases between. The V gene's germline CDR1 is KGHDR and CDR2 SFDVKD. This CDR3 spans 15 amino acids. CDR3 sequence: CATSDPGKGEEKLFF. CDR3 nucleotide sequence: TGTGCCACCAGTGATCCCGGGAAGGGGGAGGAAAAACTGTTTTTT.

The chain employs TRBV5-4 and TRBJ2-5; TRBD1 might be the D (5 bases). Germline values: CDR1 SGHNT, CDR2 YYREEE (reference sequence). Between the trimmed V and J ends, which lost 2 bases and 2 bases, there was a span of 7 bases. This CDR3 is built from 13 residues. The CDR3 DNA sequence: TGTGCCAGCAGCTTTGCAGGGCAAGAGACCCAGTACTTC. Protein sequence: CASSFAGQETQYF.

J is TRBJ1-6 and V is TRBV3-1 (or the pseudogene TRBV3-2); perhaps TRBD1 as D (5 bases). The CDR3 sequence is 16 residues long. Looked up from germline, CDR1 is LGHDT and CDR2 is YNNKEL (reference sequence). V was trimmed by 0 bases and J by 6 bases, leaving 12 bases between them. The CDR3: CASSQESGRPNSPLHF. As DNA, the CDR3 is TGTGCCAGCAGCCAAGAATCAGGGAGGCCTAATTCACCCCTCCACTTT.

The chain links TRBV29-1 to TRBJ1-1; 8 nucleotides align to TRBD1. In germline, CDR1 is SQVTM, CDR2 ANQGSEA. The CDR3 sequence is 13 residues long. The ends lost 3 bases at V and 5 bases at J; junction bases unmatched: 5. The CDR3 loop is CSVDRGQGTEAFF. CDR3 coding DNA: TGCAGCGTTGACAGGGGGCAGGGGACTGAAGCTTTCTTT.

Worth noting for this clone: Other DNA sequences within the sample encode an identical CDR3. The chain recombines TRBV5-1 with TRBJ2-5; 7 positions match TRBD1. CDR1 is SGHRS and CDR2 is YFSETQ in the germline V gene. V trimming: 5 bases; J trimming: 1 base; junction bases outside the gene matches: 2. The CDR3 covers 13 residues. The CDR3 is CASRRDSQETQYF. The CDR3 DNA follows: TGCGCCAGCAGGAGGGACAGCCAAGAGACCCAGTACTTC.

The chain has TRBV5-1 and TRBJ1-3; 7 bases are a match to TRBD1. This CDR3 comprises 14 residues. The V gene end was trimmed by 3 bases and the J gene end by 2 bases; junction bases not matched to a gene: 2. Germline V lookup: CDR1 SGHRS, CDR2 YFSETQ. As DNA, the CDR3 is TGCGCCAGCAGCTATCAGGGGGCTGGAAACACCATATATTTT. Its translation: CASSYQGAGNTIYF. The complete variable domain, with remaining parts taken from reference TRBV5-1 and TRBJ1-3, reads KAGVTQTPRYLIKTRGQQVTLSCSPISGHRSVSWYQQTPGQGLQFLFEYFSETQRNKGNFPGRFSGRQFSNSRSEMNVSTLELGDSALYLCASSYQGAGNTIYFGEGSWLTVV.

This chain connects TRBV5-6 to TRBJ1-1, with 7 bases matching TRBD1. With 4 bases clipped from V and 4 bases from J, the junction kept 13 bases outside the gene matches. Germline CDR1 is SGHDT and CDR2 is YYEEEE. The CDR3 is 16 amino acids. CDR3 sequence reads: CASSLTGAPQGTEAFF. For the CDR3, the DNA is TGTGCCAGCAGCCTCACAGGGGCCCCGCAAGGCACTGAAGCTTTCTTT.

The V call is TRBV30, the J call TRBJ2-2, with 11 bases aligning to TRBD2. CDR3 length: 18 amino acids. Germline values: CDR1 GTSNPN, CDR2 SVGIG (reference sequence). V shed 3 bases and J 1 base; nucleotides not matched to a gene: 10. CDR3 nucleotides: TGTGCCTGGAGCCTATCGGGCCTAGCGGGAGGGAACACCGGGGAGCTGTTTTTT. Amino acid sequence: CAWSLSGLAGGNTGELFF.

The chain employs TRBV7-8 and TRBJ1-1; D remains unclear. Germline V gene sequence: CDR1 SGHVS, CDR2 FQNEAQ. The CDR3 length is 12 residues. V lost 1 base to trimming and J lost 7 bases, with 7 bases between them. CDR3 DNA sequence: TGTGCCAGCAGCTTAGTGCAGCGTGAAGCTTTCTTT. This codes for CASSLVQREAFF.

This clone was seen only once. This sequence joins TRBV21-1 and TRBJ2-1; whether TRBD1, the table's D call, matches the DNA was not checked. TRBV21-1 is termed a pseudogene. CDR3 length: 17 residues. Written as DNA, the CDR3 is TGTGCCAGCAGCAAACACGGCACGGACAGGATACGAGGTGAGCAGTTCTTC. Translation gives CASSKHGTDRIRGEQFF.

The gene calls are TRBV6-5 and TRBJ2-3, with TRBD2 matching over 7 bases. In germline, CDR1 is MNHEY, CDR2 SVGAGI. J was trimmed by 1 base and V by 8 bases; bases with no gene match: 9. This CDR3 spans 15 amino acids. CDR3 nucleotides: TGTGCCAGCGATCGGGAGGCGGGACGCACAGATACGCAGTATTTT. Amino acid sequence: CASDREAGRTDTQYF.

The chain employs TRBV19 and TRBJ2-3; 9 bases are shared with TRBD2. V lost 10 bases to trimming and J lost 3 bases; unmatched junction nucleotides: 14. CDR1 is LNHDA and CDR2 is SQIVND in the germline V gene (reference sequence). The CDR3 runs to 16 residues. The CDR3 region has the DNA TGTGCCACCCGCCCTTTTAGAGCGGGGGGTACAGATACGCAGTATTTT. This codes for CATRPFRAGGTDTQYF. Filled out from reference TRBV19 and TRBJ2-3, the complete variable domain reads DGGITQSPKYLFRKEGQNVTLSCEQNLNHDAMYWYRQDPGQGLRLIYYSQIVNDFQKGDIAEGYSVSREKKESFPLTVTSAQKNPTAFYLCATRPFRAGGTDTQYFGPGTRLTVL.